The entry that follows covers one T cell receptor beta chain sequence. Its antigen is as yet unknown. This sample is part of a study of cytomegalovirus exposure and HLA in healthy donors. Study-level points and caveats: In a later analysis, a genetic analysis reported fewer productive-TCR N-insertions in an Asian-associated ancestry cluster than the cohort average. The authors enumerated over 150 TCR beta chains as linked to cytomegalovirus.

Donors in the study were healthy people who gave bone marrow. The primer mix had 60 Vbeta and 13 Jbeta primers. Libraries were prepared by immunoSEQ multiplex PCR; TCRdb keeps only in-frame clonotypes and omits some of them. The repertoire holds fewer than 120,000 clones, around 86% seen once, with around 2% in the top ten. This CDR3 region has 14 residues. The germline V gene has CDR1 MNHEY and CDR2 SVGAGI. Trimming removed 6 bases from V and 5 bases from J, with 15 bases in between. The sequence derives from a man in his forties in good health and CMV-seronegative. The V call is TRBV6-5, the J call TRBJ2-3, with D tentatively TRBD2 (6 bases). The material sequenced was PBMCs. Written as DNA, the CDR3 is TGTGCCAGCAGATTATGGGGGGTTGAAGATACGCAGTATTTT. Amino acids: CASRLWGVEDTQYF.